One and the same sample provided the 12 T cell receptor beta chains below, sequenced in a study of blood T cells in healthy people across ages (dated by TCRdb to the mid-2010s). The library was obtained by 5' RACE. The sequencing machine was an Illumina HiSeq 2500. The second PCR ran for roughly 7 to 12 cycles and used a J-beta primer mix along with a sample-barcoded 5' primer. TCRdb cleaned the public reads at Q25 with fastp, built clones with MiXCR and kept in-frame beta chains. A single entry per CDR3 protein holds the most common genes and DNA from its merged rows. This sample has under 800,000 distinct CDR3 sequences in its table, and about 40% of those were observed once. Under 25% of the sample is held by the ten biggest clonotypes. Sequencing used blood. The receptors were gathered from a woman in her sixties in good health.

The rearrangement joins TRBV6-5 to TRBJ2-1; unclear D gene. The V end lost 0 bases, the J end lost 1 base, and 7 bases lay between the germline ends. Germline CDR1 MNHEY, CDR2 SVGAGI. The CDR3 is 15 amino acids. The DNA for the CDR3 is TGTGCCAGCAGTTACTCGGGCGTGTCCTACAATGAGCAGTTCTTC. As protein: CASSYSGVSYNEQFF.

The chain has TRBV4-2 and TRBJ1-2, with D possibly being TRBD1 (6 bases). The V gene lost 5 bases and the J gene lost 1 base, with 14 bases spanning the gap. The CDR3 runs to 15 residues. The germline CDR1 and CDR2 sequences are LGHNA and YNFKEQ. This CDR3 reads CASSGLGGINYGYTF. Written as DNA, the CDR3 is TGTGCCAGCAGCGGTTTAGGGGGGATTAACTATGGCTACACCTTC.

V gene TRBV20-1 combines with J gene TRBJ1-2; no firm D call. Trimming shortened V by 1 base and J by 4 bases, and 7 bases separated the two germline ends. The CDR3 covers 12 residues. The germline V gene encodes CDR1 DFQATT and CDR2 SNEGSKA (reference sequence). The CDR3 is CSARVGSYGYTF. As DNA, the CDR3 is TGCAGTGCTAGAGTTGGGAGCTATGGCTACACCTTC.

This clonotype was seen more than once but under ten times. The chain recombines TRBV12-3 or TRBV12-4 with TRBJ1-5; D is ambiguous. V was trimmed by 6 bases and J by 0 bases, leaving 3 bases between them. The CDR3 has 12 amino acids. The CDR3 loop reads CASRISNQPQHF. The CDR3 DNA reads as TGTGCCAGCAGGATTAGCAATCAGCCCCAGCATTTT.

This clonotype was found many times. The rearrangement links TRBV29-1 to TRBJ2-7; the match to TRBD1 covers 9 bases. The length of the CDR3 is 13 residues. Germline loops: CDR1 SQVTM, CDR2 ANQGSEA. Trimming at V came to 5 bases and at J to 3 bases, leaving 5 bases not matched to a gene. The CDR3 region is CSVMGQGHYEQYF. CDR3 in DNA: TGCAGCGTTATGGGACAGGGTCACTACGAGCAGTACTTC.

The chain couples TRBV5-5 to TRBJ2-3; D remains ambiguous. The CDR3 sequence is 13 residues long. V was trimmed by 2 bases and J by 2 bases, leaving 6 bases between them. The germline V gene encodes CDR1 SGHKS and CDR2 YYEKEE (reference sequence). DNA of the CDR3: TGTGCCAGCAGCTTCACCGACACAGATACGCAGTATTTT. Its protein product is CASSFTDTDTQYF.

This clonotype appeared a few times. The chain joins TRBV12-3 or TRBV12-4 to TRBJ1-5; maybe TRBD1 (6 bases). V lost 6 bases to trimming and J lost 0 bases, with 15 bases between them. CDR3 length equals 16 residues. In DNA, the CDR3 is TGTGCCAGCAGCCCCCTTCGGACAGATAGCAATCAGCCCCAGCATTTT. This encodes CASSPLRTDSNQPQHF.

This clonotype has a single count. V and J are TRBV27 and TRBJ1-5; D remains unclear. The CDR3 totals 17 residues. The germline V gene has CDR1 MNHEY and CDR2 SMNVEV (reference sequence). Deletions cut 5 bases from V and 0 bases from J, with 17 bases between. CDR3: CASSNRGGYHSNQPQHF. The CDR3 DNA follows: TGTGCCAGCAGTAACCGTGGTGGCTACCATAGCAATCAGCCCCAGCATTTT.

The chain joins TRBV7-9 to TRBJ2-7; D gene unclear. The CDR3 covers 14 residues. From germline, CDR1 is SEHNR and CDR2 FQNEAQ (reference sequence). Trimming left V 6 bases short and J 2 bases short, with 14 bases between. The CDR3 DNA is TGTGCCAGCAGGAAGGGTGGGTCAGCCTACGAGCAGTACTTC. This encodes CASRKGGSAYEQYF.

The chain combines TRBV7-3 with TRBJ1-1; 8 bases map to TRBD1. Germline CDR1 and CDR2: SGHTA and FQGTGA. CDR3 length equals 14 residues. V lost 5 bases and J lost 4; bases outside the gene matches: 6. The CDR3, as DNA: TGTGCCAGCAGCGCGACAGGGGCGGGCACTGAAGCTTTCTTT. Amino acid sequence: CASSATGAGTEAFF.

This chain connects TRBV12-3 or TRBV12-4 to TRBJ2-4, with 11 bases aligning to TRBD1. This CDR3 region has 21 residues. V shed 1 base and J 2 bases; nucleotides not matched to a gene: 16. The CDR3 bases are TGTGCCAGCAGTTTAGTTTGGACAGGGGGCAACGGAATACTAACCAAAAACATTCAGTACTTC. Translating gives CASSLVWTGGNGILTKNIQYF.

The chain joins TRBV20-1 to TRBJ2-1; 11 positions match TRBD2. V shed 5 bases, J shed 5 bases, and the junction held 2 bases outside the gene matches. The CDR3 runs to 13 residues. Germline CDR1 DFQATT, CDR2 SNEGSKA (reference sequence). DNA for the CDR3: TGCAGTGCTTTAGCGGGGGGGGACAATGAGCAGTTCTTC. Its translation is CSALAGGDNEQFF.